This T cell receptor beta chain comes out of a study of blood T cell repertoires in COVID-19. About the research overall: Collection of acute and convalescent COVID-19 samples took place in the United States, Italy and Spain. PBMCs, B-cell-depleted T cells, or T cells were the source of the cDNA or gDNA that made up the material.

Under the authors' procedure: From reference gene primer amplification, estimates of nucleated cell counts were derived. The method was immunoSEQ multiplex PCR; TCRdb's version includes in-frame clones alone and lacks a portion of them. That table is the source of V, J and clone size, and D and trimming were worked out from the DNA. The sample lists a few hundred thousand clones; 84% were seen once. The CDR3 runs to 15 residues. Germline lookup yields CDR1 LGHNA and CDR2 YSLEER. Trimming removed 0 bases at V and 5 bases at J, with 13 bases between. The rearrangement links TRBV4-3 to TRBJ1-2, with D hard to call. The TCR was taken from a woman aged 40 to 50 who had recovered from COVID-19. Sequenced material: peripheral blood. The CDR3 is CASSQDMTYIYGYTF. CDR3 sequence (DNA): TGCGCCAGCAGCCAAGACATGACTTATATATATGGCTACACCTTC.